The 8 T cell receptor beta chains below come from one sample, sequenced in a study of blood T cell repertoires in COVID-19. Here immunoSEQ multiplex PCR was the method, and the copy in TCRdb shows in-frame clones only, minus some. This repertoire shows 450,000 to 500,000 clones, 80% to 90% found once; its top ten account for more than 3%. The sequencing input was peripheral blood. These receptor sequences come from a human donor in a cohort sampled during active COVID-19.

V usage is TRBV5-1 and J usage is TRBJ1-1; no definite D call. Trimming took off 2 bases at V and 1 base at J, with 3 bases between the two ends. This CDR3 spans 12 amino acids. Per the germline V gene, CDR1 is SGHRS and CDR2 is YFSETQ. DNA of the CDR3: TGCGCCAGCAGCTTACAGAACACTGAAGCTTTCTTT. Translation gives CASSLQNTEAFF.

The genes are TRBV6-5 and TRBJ1-5; D possibly corresponds to TRBD1 (6 bases). This CDR3 has 15 residues. The V gene lost 6 bases and the J gene lost 2 bases, with 14 bases spanning the gap. Germline V gene lookup returns CDR1 MNHEY and CDR2 SVGAGI. CDR3 sequence reads: CASSQQGIRNQPQHF. The CDR3 DNA follows: TGTGCCAGCAGCCAACAGGGTATCCGCAATCAGCCCCAGCATTTT.

The chain carries TRBV19 and TRBJ2-7; 7 positions agree with TRBD1. Trimming at V came to 5 bases and at J to 2 bases, leaving 9 bases not matched to a gene. CDR1 and CDR2 (germline): LNHDA, SQIVND (reference sequence). CDR3 length: 15 amino acids. The CDR3 sequence: CASSLKTGLTYEQYF. The CDR3 DNA reads as TGTGCCAGTAGTCTGAAGACAGGGTTAACCTACGAGCAGTACTTC. Using reference TRBV19 and TRBJ2-7 for the parts outside the CDR3, the full variable domain is DGGITQSPKYLFRKEGQNVTLSCEQNLNHDAMYWYRQDPGQGLRLIYYSQIVNDFQKGDIAEGYSVSREKKESFPLTVTSAQKNPTAFYLCASSLKTGLTYEQYFGPGTRLTVT.

With respect to this clone: The junction does not match germline at one end; this may be a read error. The chain is built from TRBV30 and TRBJ2-7; D is perhaps TRBD1 or TRBD2 (5 bases each). The CDR3 consists of 11 residues. In germline, CDR1 is GTSNPN, CDR2 SVGIG (reference sequence). The DNA of the CDR3 is TGTGCCTGGGGGACCAACTACGAGATACGCTTC. This gives the protein CAWGTNYEIRF.

The chain is built from TRBV1 and TRBJ2-1; the DNA was not used to check the table's D call, TRBD2. TRBV1 is marked as a pseudogene. The CDR3 contains 16 residues. The CDR3 sequence is CTSSRIIAGVFNEQFF. The CDR3 DNA reads TGCACCAGCAGCCGCATAATAGCGGGAGTTTTCAATGAGCAGTTCTTC.

This clone has just one count. The chain employs TRBV28 and TRBJ1-2; D remains ambiguous. CDR1 MDHEN and CDR2 SYDVKM come from the germline V gene. V lost 7 bases, J lost 5 bases, and 20 bases lay in between. The CDR3 runs to 15 residues. This CDR3 is CASTIGGSGLYGYTF. Written as DNA, the CDR3 is TGTGCCAGCACCATTGGCGGGTCAGGCCTATATGGCTACACCTTC.

The chain joins TRBV27 to TRBJ2-1, with 9 nucleotides matching TRBD2. The ends lost 7 bases at V and 6 bases at J; junction bases unmatched: 7. The CDR3 has 14 residues. The germline gives CDR1 MNHEY, CDR2 SMNVEV (reference sequence). The CDR3 loop is CASTGTSLVNEQFF. The CDR3 region has the DNA TGTGCCAGCACCGGGACTAGCTTGGTCAATGAGCAGTTCTTC.

This clone showed up many times. V gene TRBV6-5 combines with J gene TRBJ1-2; tentative D call: TRBD1 (5 bases). The CDR3 has 12 amino acids. Germline V lookup: CDR1 MNHEY, CDR2 SVGAGI. V was pared by 5 bases and J by 7 bases, with 11 bases between. The CDR3 sequence is CASSRGASGYTF. The DNA for the CDR3 is TGTGCCAGCAGTCGCGGGGCGAGTGGCTACACCTTC.